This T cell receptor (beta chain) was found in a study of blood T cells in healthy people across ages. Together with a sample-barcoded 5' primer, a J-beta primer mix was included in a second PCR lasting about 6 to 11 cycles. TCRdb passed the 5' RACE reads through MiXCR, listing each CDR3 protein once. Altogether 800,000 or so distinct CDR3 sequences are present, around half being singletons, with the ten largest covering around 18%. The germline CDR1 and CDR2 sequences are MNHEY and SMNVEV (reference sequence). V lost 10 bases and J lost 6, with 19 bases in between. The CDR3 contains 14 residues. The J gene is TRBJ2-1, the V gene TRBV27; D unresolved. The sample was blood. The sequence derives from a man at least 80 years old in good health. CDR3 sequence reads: CATSPGVSGNEQFF. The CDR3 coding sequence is TGTGCCACCAGCCCTGGAGTATCCGGCAATGAGCAGTTCTTC.